These T cell receptor beta chains were read from a single sample in a study of identical twins. One entry per CDR3 protein, called by TCRdb with MiXCR from the 5' RACE reads. The sample gives about 690,000 distinct CDR3 sequences, about 20% of which show up once; 4.3% is in the top ten. These same data were also listed under a study on T cells expressing NK-cell markers.

What was sequenced was PBMCs. The receptors were sampled from a woman between 18 and 30 years old in good health. The CDR3 runs from the conserved cysteine through the conserved F or W. A D gene is named only where the DNA matches it firmly. The size of a clone is reported for some rows only, either as once, few or many, or as a class for expanded clones.

d_gene | len | j_gene | abundance | v_gene | CDR3nt | CDR3aa
. | 14 | TRBJ2-1 | many | TRBV29-1 | TGCAGCGTTGGAGGTGAGAGCTCCTACAATGAGCAGTTCTTC | CSVGGESSYNEQFF
. | 14 | TRBJ2-2 | many | TRBV4-1 | TGCGCCAGCAGCTCCCGGGGTAACACCGGGGAGCTGTTTTTT | CASSSRGNTGELFF
TRBD2 | 18 | TRBJ2-3 | . | TRBV20-1 | TGCAGTGCTAGAGATCCCCTAGCGGGGGACCTGAGCACAGATACGCAGTATTTT | CSARDPLAGDLSTDTQYF
. | 15 | TRBJ1-5 | few | TRBV20-1 | TGCAGTGCTAGAGGGTCGCAGGGAGGGAATCAGCCCCAGCATTTT | CSARGSQGGNQPQHF
. | 13 | TRBJ2-2 | few | TRBV29-1 | TGCAGCGTTGAATTCCCCCAGACCGGGGAGCTGTTTTTT | CSVEFPQTGELFF
. | 15 | TRBJ1-5 | many | TRBV5-6 | TGTGCCAGCAGCTTTTGGGACACACCCCATCAGCCCCAGCATTTT | CASSFWDTPHQPQHF
. | 14 | TRBJ2-1 | few | TRBV7-9 | TGTGCCAGCAGCTTATTCCAGGGTAGCAACGAGCAGTTCTTC | CASSLFQGSNEQFF
. | 12 | TRBJ2-3 | . | TRBV12-3/TRBV12-4 | TGTGCCAGCAGTTGGGGTCACGATACGCAGTATTTT | CASSWGHDTQYF
TRBD1 | 14 | TRBJ2-1 | few | TRBV5-1 | TGCGCCAGCAGCCCGGGACAGGGGGAGAATGAGCAGTTCTTC | CASSPGQGENEQFF
. | 11 | TRBJ1-1 | . | TRBV2 | TGTGCCAGCAGACCCGGTTCTGAAGCTTTCTTT | CASRPGSEAFF
TRBD2 | 14 | TRBJ2-5 | few | TRBV20-1 | TGCAGTGCTCAGAAAGCGGGGCCTAGGGAGACCCAGTACTTC | CSAQKAGPRETQYF
TRBD2 | 13 | TRBJ2-1 | few | TRBV12-3/TRBV12-4 | TGTGCCAGCGGACTAGGCGTGGGGAATGAGCAGTTCTTC | CASGLGVGNEQFF
TRBD2 | 14 | TRBJ2-1 | . | TRBV7-2 | TGTGCCAGCAGCCTTACTAGCGACTACAATGAGCAGTTCTTC | CASSLTSDYNEQFF
. | 15 | TRBJ2-3 | once | TRBV12-3/TRBV12-4 | TGTGCCAGCAGTTTAGGGGGGCATCGCACAGATACGCAGTATTTT | CASSLGGHRTDTQYF
. | 15 | TRBJ1-5 | few | TRBV5-1 | TGCGCCAGCAGCTTGGATGGGGGGGCAGGTCAGCCCCAGCATTTT | CASSLDGGAGQPQHF
. | 13 | TRBJ2-6 | many | TRBV20-1 | TGCAGTGCTTATATCTCTGGGGCCAACGTCCTGACTTTC | CSAYISGANVLTF
TRBD2 | 13 | TRBJ2-5 | few | TRBV5-6 | TGTGCCAGCAGGCCTCTAGCGGGAGAGACCCAGTACTTC | CASRPLAGETQYF
. | 14 | TRBJ2-5 | few | TRBV12-5 | TGTGCTAGTGGTTTAGGCCTGAGGGGAGAGACCCAGTACTTC | CASGLGLRGETQYF
TRBD1 | 17 | TRBJ1-5 | many | TRBV6-5 | TGTGCCAGCAGTTACTCTGGCAGGGGGGTATCGAATCAGCCCCAGCATTTT | CASSYSGRGVSNQPQHF
TRBD1 | 15 | TRBJ2-3 | . | TRBV5-1 | TGCGCCAGCAGCTTGGTTTCAACAGGGGCAGATACGCAGTATTTT | CASSLVSTGADTQYF
TRBD1 | 14 | TRBJ2-7 | . | TRBV5-1 | TGCGCCAGCAGCAGTGGACAGGGCCACTACGAGCAGTACTTC | CASSSGQGHYEQYF